These T cell receptor beta chains were read from a single sample in a study of long-term antiretroviral therapy in people with HIV. The assay was immunoSEQ multiplex PCR, and TCRdb's table has in-frame clones only and misses some. Of about 20,000 clones in the sample, about four fifths were seen once. Sequences were derived from unsorted PBMCs, sampled 0.6 years after starting antiretroviral therapy. The receptors were gathered from a woman between 18 and 29 years old with HIV. Each CDR3 is given with its conserved first and last residue. A D gene is named only where the DNA matches it firmly. Size tells how often a clone was seen (once, few, many) or the class of an expanded clone, and some rows leave it out.

>TRBV18|NA|NA|TRBJ1-1
CASSPTRDNTEAFF
TGTGCCAGCTCACCGACTCGTGATAACACTGAAGCTTTCTTT
>TRBV6-6|NA|NA|TRBJ1-5
CASSPTGSSNQPQHF
TGTGCCAGCAGCCCTACAGGGAGCAGCAATCAGCCCCAGCATTTT
>TRBV6-5|NA|NA|TRBJ1-3
CASSPAGAGGNTIYF
TGTGCCAGCAGTCCCGCAGGGGCAGGGGGAAACACCATATATTTT
>TRBV10-3|NA|TRBD2|TRBJ2-2
CAISGGESSGGSTGELFF
TGTGCCATCAGTGGGGGGGAGTCTAGCGGGGGAAGCACCGGGGAGCTGTTTTTT
>TRBV18|few|NA|TRBJ2-3
CASSGEDSTTDTQYF
TGTGCCAGCTCAGGAGAAGACAGCACCACAGATACGCAGTATTTT
>TRBV5-1|NA|TRBD1|TRBJ2-7
CASREGQGAGEQYF
TGCGCCAGCAGGGAGGGACAGGGGGCAGGAGAGCAGTACTTC
>TRBV28|NA|NA|TRBJ1-1
CASRVNTEAFF
TGTGCCAGCAGGGTGAACACTGAAGCTTTCTTT
>TRBV4-1|NA|TRBD2|TRBJ2-2
CASSHRLAGETGELFF
TGCGCCAGCAGCCACCGACTAGCGGGGGAGACCGGGGAGCTGTTTTTT
>TRBV6-5|NA|NA|TRBJ1-4
CASSSLGTDEKLFF
TGTGCCAGCAGTAGCCTTGGGACGGATGAAAAACTGTTTTTT
>TRBV18|NA|NA|TRBJ2-6
CASSPELGKLSGANVLTF
TGTGCCAGCTCACCAGAGTTGGGTAAGCTCTCTGGGGCCAACGTCCTGACTTTC
>TRBV5-1|NA|NA|TRBJ2-1
CATREGGGGYNEQFF
TGCGCCACTCGGGAAGGGGGCGGGGGCTACAATGAGCAGTTCTTC
>TRBV5-1|NA|NA|TRBJ2-3
CASRLTPSTDTQYF
TGCGCCAGCAGACTTACACCGAGCACAGATACGCAGTATTTT
>TRBV13|NA|NA|TRBJ1-5
CASSSRGGFGSNQPQHF
TGTGCCAGCAGCTCCCGCGGTGGGTTTGGGAGCAATCAGCCCCAGCATTTT
>TRBV19|NA|NA|TRBJ1-5
CASNSYSREPQHF
TGTGCCAGTAATTCTTATTCGAGGGAGCCCCAGCATTTT